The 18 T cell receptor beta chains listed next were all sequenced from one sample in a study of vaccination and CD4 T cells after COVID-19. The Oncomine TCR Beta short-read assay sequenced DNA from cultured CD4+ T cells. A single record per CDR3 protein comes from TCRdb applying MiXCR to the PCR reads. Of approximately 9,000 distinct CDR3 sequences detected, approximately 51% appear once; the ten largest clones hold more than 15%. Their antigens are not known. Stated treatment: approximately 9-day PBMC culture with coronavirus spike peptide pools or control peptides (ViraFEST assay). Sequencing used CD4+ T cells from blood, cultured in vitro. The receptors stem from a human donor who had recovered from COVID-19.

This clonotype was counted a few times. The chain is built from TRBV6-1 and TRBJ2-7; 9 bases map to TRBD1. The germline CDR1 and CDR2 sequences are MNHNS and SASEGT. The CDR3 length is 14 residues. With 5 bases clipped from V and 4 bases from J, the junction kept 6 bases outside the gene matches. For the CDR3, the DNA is TGTGCCAGCAGTCCGGACAGGGGTGCGTACGAGCAGTACTTC. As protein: CASSPDRGAYEQYF.

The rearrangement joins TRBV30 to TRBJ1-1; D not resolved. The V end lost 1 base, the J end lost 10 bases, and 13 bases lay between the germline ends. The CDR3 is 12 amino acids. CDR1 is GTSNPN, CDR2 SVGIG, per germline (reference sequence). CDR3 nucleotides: TGTGCCTGGAGTGCCGGAACTATAGGAGCTTTCTTT. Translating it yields CAWSAGTIGAFF. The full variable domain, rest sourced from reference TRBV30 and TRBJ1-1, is SQTIHQWPATLVQPVGSPLSLECTVEGTSNPNLYWYRQAAGRGLQLLFYSVGIGQISSEVPQNLSASRPQDRQFILSSKKLLLSDSGFYLCAWSAGTIGAFFGQGTRLTVV.

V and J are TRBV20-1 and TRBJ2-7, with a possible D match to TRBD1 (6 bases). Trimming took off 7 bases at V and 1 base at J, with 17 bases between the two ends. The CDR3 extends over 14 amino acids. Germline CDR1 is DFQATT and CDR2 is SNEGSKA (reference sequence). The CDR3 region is CSGKQGSGSYEQYF. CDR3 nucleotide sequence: TGCAGTGGAAAACAGGGAAGTGGGTCCTACGAGCAGTACTTC.

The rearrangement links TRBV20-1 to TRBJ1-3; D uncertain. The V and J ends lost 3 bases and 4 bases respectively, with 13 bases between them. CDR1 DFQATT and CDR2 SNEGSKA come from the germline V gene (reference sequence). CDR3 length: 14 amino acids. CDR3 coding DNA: TGCAGTGCTAGGTCCAGTACCCTCGGAAACACCATATATTTT. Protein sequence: CSARSSTLGNTIYF.

CDR3 sequence: CASSVPGGLTGELFF. CDR3 nucleotide sequence: TGTGCCAGCAGCGTCCCCGGTGGGCTCACCGGGGAGCTGTTTTTT. The V call is TRBV5-4, the J call TRBJ2-2; no clear D gene. The CDR3 loop spans 15 amino acids. Trimming cost V 4 bases and J 4 bases, with 14 bases left between them. Germline CDR1 SGHNT, CDR2 YYREEE (reference sequence).

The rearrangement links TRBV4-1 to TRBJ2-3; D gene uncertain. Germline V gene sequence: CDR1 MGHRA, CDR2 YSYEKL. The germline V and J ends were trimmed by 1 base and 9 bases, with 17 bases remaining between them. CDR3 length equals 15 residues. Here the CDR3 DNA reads TGCGCCAGCAGCCAAGCTCTCCCTCCGTTGGGAACGCAGTATTTT. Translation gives CASSQALPPLGTQYF.

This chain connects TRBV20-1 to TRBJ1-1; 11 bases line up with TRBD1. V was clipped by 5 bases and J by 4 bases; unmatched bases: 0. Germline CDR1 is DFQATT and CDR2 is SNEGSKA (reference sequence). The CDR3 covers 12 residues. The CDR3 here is CSAGQGATEAFF. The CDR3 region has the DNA TGCAGTGCTGGACAGGGGGCCACTGAAGCTTTCTTT.

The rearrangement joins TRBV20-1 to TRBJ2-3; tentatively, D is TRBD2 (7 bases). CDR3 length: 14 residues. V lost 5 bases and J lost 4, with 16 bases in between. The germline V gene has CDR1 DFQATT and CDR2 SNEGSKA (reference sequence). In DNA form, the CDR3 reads TGCAGTGCTGGTGGGGGGGCGCGATCAGATACGCAGTATTTT. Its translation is CSAGGGARSDTQYF.

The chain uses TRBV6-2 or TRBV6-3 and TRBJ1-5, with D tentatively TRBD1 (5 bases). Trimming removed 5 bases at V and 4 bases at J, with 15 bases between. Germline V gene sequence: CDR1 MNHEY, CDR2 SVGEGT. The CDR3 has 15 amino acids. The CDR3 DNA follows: TGTGCCAGCAGTACCACGGGACGGAGGAATCAGCCCCAGCATTTT. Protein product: CASSTTGRRNQPQHF.

The CDR3 protein is CASSPLQWNTQYF. The DNA of the CDR3 is TGCGCCAGCAGTCCACTCCAGTGGAATACGCAGTATTTT. This rearrangement joins TRBV10-1 to TRBJ2-3; D remains ambiguous. V was trimmed by 5 bases and J by 7 bases, leaving 13 bases between them. The CDR3 contains 13 residues. The V gene's germline CDR1 is WNHNN and CDR2 SYGVQD (reference sequence).

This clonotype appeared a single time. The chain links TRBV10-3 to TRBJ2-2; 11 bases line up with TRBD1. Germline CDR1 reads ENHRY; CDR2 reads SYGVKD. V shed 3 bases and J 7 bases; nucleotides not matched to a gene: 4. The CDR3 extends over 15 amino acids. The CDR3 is CAISEWDRGNGELFF. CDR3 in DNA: TGTGCCATCAGTGAATGGGACAGGGGGAACGGGGAGCTGTTTTTT.

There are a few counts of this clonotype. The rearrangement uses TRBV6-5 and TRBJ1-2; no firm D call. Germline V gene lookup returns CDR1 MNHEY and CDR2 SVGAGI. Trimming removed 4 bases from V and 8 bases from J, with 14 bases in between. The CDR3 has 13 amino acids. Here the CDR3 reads CASSLGPSGGYTF. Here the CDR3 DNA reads TGTGCCAGCAGTTTAGGGCCCAGCGGAGGCTACACCTTC.

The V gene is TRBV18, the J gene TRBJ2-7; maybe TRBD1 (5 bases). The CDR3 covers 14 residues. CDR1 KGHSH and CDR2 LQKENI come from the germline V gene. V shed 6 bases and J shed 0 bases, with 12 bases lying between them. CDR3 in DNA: TGTGCCAGCTCCCGAGGACAAAACTCCTACGAGCAGTACTTC. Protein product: CASSRGQNSYEQYF.

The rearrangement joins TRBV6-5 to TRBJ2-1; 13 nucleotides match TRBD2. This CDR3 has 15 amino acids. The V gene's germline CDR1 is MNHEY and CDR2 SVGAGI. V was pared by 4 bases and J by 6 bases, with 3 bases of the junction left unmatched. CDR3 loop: CASSWTSGSTNEQFF. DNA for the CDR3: TGTGCCAGCAGTTGGACTAGCGGGAGTACCAATGAGCAGTTCTTC.

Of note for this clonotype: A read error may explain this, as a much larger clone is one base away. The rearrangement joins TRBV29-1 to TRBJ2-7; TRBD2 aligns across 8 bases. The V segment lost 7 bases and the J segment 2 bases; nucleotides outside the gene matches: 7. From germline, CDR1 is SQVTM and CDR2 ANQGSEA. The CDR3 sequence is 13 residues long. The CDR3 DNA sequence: TGCAGCGCCTCACGGGGGGGCCCCTACGAGCAGTACTTC. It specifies CSASRGGPYEQYF.

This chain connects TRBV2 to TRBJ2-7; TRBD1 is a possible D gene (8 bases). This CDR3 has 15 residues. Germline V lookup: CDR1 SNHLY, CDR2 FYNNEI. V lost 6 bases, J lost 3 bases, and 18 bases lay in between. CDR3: CASRGGTGAYYEQYF. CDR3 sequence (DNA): TGTGCCAGCAGGGGAGGGACAGGAGCCTACTACGAGCAGTACTTC. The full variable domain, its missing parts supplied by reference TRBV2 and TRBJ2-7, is EPEVTQTPSHQVTQMGQEVILRCVPISNHLYFYWYRQILGQKVEFLVSFYNNEISEKSEIFDDQFSVERPDGSNFTLKIRSTKLEDSAMYFCASRGGTGAYYEQYFGPGTRLTVT.

In nucleotides, the CDR3 is TGTGCCAGCACAGGAAGCTCTGGAAACACCATATATTTT. It translates to CASTGSSGNTIYF. V usage is TRBV19 and J usage is TRBJ1-3, with D tentatively TRBD1 (5 bases). Germline CDR1 reads LNHDA; CDR2 reads SQIVND (reference sequence). The CDR3 runs to 13 residues. Trimming took 9 bases from V and 0 from J, leaving 9 bases between them.

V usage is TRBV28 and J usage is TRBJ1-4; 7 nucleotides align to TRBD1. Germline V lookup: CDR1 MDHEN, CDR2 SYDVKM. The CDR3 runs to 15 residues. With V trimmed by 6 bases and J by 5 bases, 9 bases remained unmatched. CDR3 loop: CASSDTGASNEKLFF. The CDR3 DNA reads TGTGCCAGCAGCGACACAGGGGCCTCGAATGAAAAACTGTTTTTT.